This note documents a single T cell receptor (beta chain) sequence. As yet, its antigen is unknown. This sample was included in a study of shared clonotypes between healthy human individuals. Study at large: Ranging from 18 to 49 in age, donors were two women and a few men. The plates for each donor numbered three CD4 naive, three CD4 memory, two CD8 naive and one CD8 memory.

Points from the study as a whole: Among donors, the sharing of clonotypes was expected to be influenced by sequencing depth. The study's rarefaction showed incomplete sorted-subset sequencing despite large depth.

The assay was immunoSEQ multiplex PCR, and TCRdb's table has in-frame clones only and misses some. The data show more than 400,000 clones, with 90% to 96% seen just once and approximately 0.06% held by the top ten. The CDR3 extends over 15 amino acids. Trimming cost V 5 bases and J 5 bases, with 18 bases left between them. Germline CDR1 and CDR2: MDHEN and SYDVKM. This sequence was found in a woman in her 30s in good health. The chain recombines TRBV28 with TRBJ2-5; no firm D call. Sequenced material: naive CD4+ T cells sorted from blood. As for subset: CD45RA+ positively selected. The CDR3 DNA reads TGTGCCAGCAGTCCCCCCTGGGAAGTAGGGGAGACCCAGTACTTC. It translates to CASSPPWEVGETQYF.